One sample yielded the 24 T cell receptor beta chains listed below, sequenced in a study of shared clonotypes between healthy human individuals (dated by TCRdb to about 2020). Libraries were prepared through the immunoSEQ multiplex PCR assay. Sourced from immuneACCESS, this table was stored by TCRdb with only in-frame sequences that have V and J called. A share of the clones is absent; for the studies checked, an unresolved V gene accounts for under half, and the remainder has no known explanation. The sample table shows 1.5 million to 2.5 million clones, and around 96% are seen once. Under 1.5% of the sample is taken by the ten largest. CD8 naive samples were obtained by positive selection for CCR7 among CD45RO-negative cells, yielding a CD45RA+CCR7+ population from which TemRA cells were excluded. The sequencing input was naive CD8+ T cells sorted from blood. Reading the label with the study, this specimen's cell subset or site is: CD45RA+CCR7+. The receptor source for this set is a man younger than 35 in good health.

This clone was seen a single time. The chain combines TRBV11-2 with TRBJ2-5, with 7 nucleotides matching TRBD1. The DNA matches TRBJ2-7 better at its end, which makes the J call doubtful. In germline, CDR1 is SGHAT, CDR2 FQNNGV. This CDR3 has 12 residues. Here the CDR3 reads CASSLTGFEQYF. The CDR3 DNA reads as TGTGCCAGCAGCTTGACAGGGTTCGAGCAGTACTTC.

The gene calls are TRBV19 and TRBJ2-7; the D call may be TRBD1 or TRBD2 (5 bases each). The ends were cut back, 3 bases at V and 3 bases at J, with 15 bases in the middle. This CDR3 has 15 residues. The germline gives CDR1 LNHDA, CDR2 SQIVND (reference sequence). The DNA of the CDR3 is TGTGCCAGTAGTATTGGGGTTGGGGGAAACTACGAGCAGTACTTC. This sequence encodes CASSIGVGGNYEQYF. The whole variable domain, filled in from reference TRBV19 and TRBJ2-7, reads DGGITQSPKYLFRKEGQNVTLSCEQNLNHDAMYWYRQDPGQGLRLIYYSQIVNDFQKGDIAEGYSVSREKKESFPLTVTSAQKNPTAFYLCASSIGVGGNYEQYFGPGTRLTVT.

This chain joins TRBV13 and TRBJ2-1; D perhaps matches TRBD2 (6 bases). The V gene lost 3 bases and the J gene lost 3 bases, with 9 bases spanning the gap. Per the germline V gene, CDR1 is PRHDT and CDR2 is FYEKMQ (reference sequence). The CDR3 contains 14 residues. CDR3 residues: CASSFRGNYNEQFF. In DNA, the CDR3 is TGTGCCAGCAGCTTCCGGGGGAACTACAATGAGCAGTTCTTC.

This chain uses TRBV5-1 with TRBJ2-1, with TRBD2 matching 10 bases. The CDR3 loop spans 16 amino acids. Losses at the gene ends were 0 bases for V and 8 bases for J; bases not matched to a gene: 8. The germline V gene encodes CDR1 SGHRS and CDR2 YFSETQ. DNA for the CDR3: TGCGCCAGCAGCTTGGCGACTAGCGGGCTGTGGGATGAGCAGTTCTTC. Encoded protein: CASSLATSGLWDEQFF.

This clone appeared once. This rearrangement joins TRBV9 to TRBJ2-7; D not resolved. V shed 0 bases and J shed 1 base, with 8 bases lying between them. Germline CDR1 reads SGDLS; CDR2 reads YYNGEE. The length of the CDR3 is 14 residues. The CDR3 coding sequence is TGTGCCAGCAGCGTAGGAACATTTTCCTACGAGCAGTACTTC. Translating gives CASSVGTFSYEQYF.

For this clone: At the DNA level, this CDR3 is encoded by other sequences in the same sample as well. This chain links TRBV11-2 with TRBJ1-5; TRBD1 might be the D (5 bases). The CDR3 runs 13 residues. Germline CDR1 SGHAT, CDR2 FQNNGV. V was clipped by 5 bases and J by 3 bases, with 8 bases between them. The CDR3 DNA is TGTGCCAGCAGCCTAGGGGTCAATCAGCCCCAGCATTTT. Translation gives CASSLGVNQPQHF.

This clone is a singleton in its sample. Other DNA variants within this sample encode the same CDR3. The chain joins TRBV27 to TRBJ2-2; D might be TRBD2 (5 bases). Trimming removed 3 bases at V and 0 bases at J, with 11 bases between. CDR3 size: 16 residues. From germline, CDR1 is MNHEY and CDR2 SMNVEV (reference sequence). The CDR3 DNA sequence: TGTGCCAGCAGTTTGGGCAGCGGAACGAACACCGGGGAGCTGTTTTTT. This sequence encodes CASSLGSGTNTGELFF.

About this clone itself: At the DNA level, this CDR3 is encoded by other sequences in the same sample as well. V is TRBV27 and J is TRBJ1-5; D may be TRBD1 (5 bases). The germline V gene has CDR1 MNHEY and CDR2 SMNVEV (reference sequence). This CDR3 region has 14 residues. Trimming shortened V by 1 base and J by 1 base, and 5 bases separated the two germline ends. This CDR3 is CASSLWGSNQPQHF. Written as DNA, the CDR3 is TGTGCCAGCAGTTTATGGGGCAGCAATCAGCCCCAGCATTTT.

V and J are TRBV11-3 and TRBJ2-1; D may be TRBD1 or TRBD2 (5 bases each). The CDR3 consists of 17 residues. V lost 3 bases and J lost 0, with 15 bases in between. Germline CDR1 reads SGHNT; CDR2 reads YENEEA. Here the CDR3 DNA reads TGTGCCAGCAGCTTGGATTTGCAGGGAGCCTCCTACAATGAGCAGTTCTTC. Translated: CASSLDLQGASYNEQFF.

The chain links TRBV9 to TRBJ2-6; TRBD1 agrees at 9 bases. The length of the CDR3 is 20 residues. The V segment lost 0 bases and the J segment 2 bases; nucleotides outside the gene matches: 12. Germline V gene sequence: CDR1 SGDLS, CDR2 YYNGEE. CDR3 in amino acids: CASSVVPGQGKGAGANVLTF. The DNA for the CDR3 is TGTGCCAGCAGCGTAGTTCCCGGACAGGGGAAAGGTGCTGGGGCCAACGTCCTGACTTTC.

The genes are TRBV4-1 and TRBJ2-7, with 7 positions matching TRBD2. In germline, CDR1 is MGHRA, CDR2 YSYEKL. The CDR3 has 16 residues. J was trimmed by 0 bases and V by 5 bases; bases with no gene match: 10. The chain's CDR3 is CASSERDGPTSYEQYF. CDR3 DNA sequence: TGCGCCAGCAGCGAGCGGGACGGACCAACCTCCTACGAGCAGTACTTC.

The chain has TRBV15 and TRBJ2-1; maybe TRBD2 (6 bases). The ends were cut back, 4 bases at V and 4 bases at J, with 17 bases in the middle. Germline values: CDR1 LNHNV, CDR2 YYDKDF (reference sequence). This CDR3 comprises 16 residues. The CDR3 DNA reads as TGTGCCACCAGCAACCCGGGGAGCGGGTTTTACAATGAGCAGTTCTTC. Protein product: CATSNPGSGFYNEQFF.

This rearrangement joins TRBV25-1 to TRBJ1-6, with 9 bases fitting TRBD1. This CDR3 is 16 amino acids long. V lost 4 bases, J lost 9 bases, and 10 bases stayed unmatched. CDR1 is MGHDK, CDR2 SYGVNS, per germline. The CDR3 protein is CASSGGLWTGVSPLHF. The CDR3 bases are TGTGCCAGCAGTGGAGGGTTGTGGACAGGGGTTTCACCCCTCCACTTT.

The chain is built from TRBV11-2 and TRBJ2-7; TRBD2 might be the D (6 bases). The CDR3 is 15 amino acids. V was shortened by 6 bases and J by 0 bases, with 15 bases between the two germline ends. Germline V lookup: CDR1 SGHAT, CDR2 FQNNGV. The CDR3 DNA reads as TGTGCCAGCAGACATAGCGGTTTGAGCTCCTACGAGCAGTACTTC. Protein: CASRHSGLSSYEQYF.

A word on this clone: The same CDR3 also results from other DNA sequences found in this sample. V gene TRBV7-9 combines with J gene TRBJ2-7, with D perhaps matching TRBD1 (5 bases). The CDR3 contains 12 residues. Between the trimmed V and J ends, which lost 6 bases and 3 bases, there was a span of 9 bases. Germline V gives CDR1 SEHNR, CDR2 FQNEAQ (reference sequence). In DNA form, the CDR3 reads TGTGCCAGCAGTCAAGACAGCTACGAGCAGTACTTC. Its translation is CASSQDSYEQYF.

J is TRBJ2-1 and V is TRBV13; no reliable D call. CDR1 is PRHDT and CDR2 is FYEKMQ in the germline V gene (reference sequence). The CDR3 runs to 14 residues. V dropped 2 bases and J dropped 5 bases, with 10 bases sitting between them. CDR3 sequence: CASSLTPYDNEQFF. The CDR3 DNA sequence: TGTGCCAGCAGCTTAACCCCCTACGACAATGAGCAGTTCTTC.

This rearrangement joins TRBV21-1 to TRBJ1-2; the D call of TRBD1 is as the table states it, not checked on the DNA. TRBV21-1 is a pseudogene segment. The CDR3 has 18 amino acids. For the CDR3, the DNA is TGTGCCAGCAGCAATAAAGAAACCGGGACAGCTATCCCCTATGGCTACACCTTC. This sequence encodes CASSNKETGTAIPYGYTF.

Notes on this clone: Other DNA variants within this sample encode the same CDR3. The chain is built from TRBV13 and TRBJ2-7; D not resolved. Germline V gene lookup returns CDR1 PRHDT and CDR2 FYEKMQ (reference sequence). Trimming pared 0 bases from V and 7 bases from J, leaving 7 bases between. This CDR3 comprises 12 residues. DNA of the CDR3: TGTGCCAGCAGCTTAGGAAACGGAGAGCAGTACTTC. It is translated as CASSLGNGEQYF.

In this sample, this clone turned up once. The V gene is TRBV4-1, the J gene TRBJ2-7; TRBD1 might be the D (6 bases). This CDR3 is built from 15 residues. Germline assignment: CDR1 MGHRA and CDR2 YSYEKL. The ends were cut back, 1 base at V and 3 bases at J, with 13 bases in the middle. The chain's CDR3 is CASSQGLQGLYEQYF. In DNA form, the CDR3 reads TGCGCCAGCAGCCAAGGCCTACAGGGTCTCTACGAGCAGTACTTC.

The CDR3 DNA is TGTGCCAGCAGCCGACTGACAGGGGAACACGAGCAGTACTTC. Encoded protein: CASSRLTGEHEQYF. The chain links TRBV14 to TRBJ2-7, with 8 bases lining up with TRBD1. Germline loops: CDR1 SGHDN, CDR2 FVKESK. With 4 bases clipped from V and 5 bases from J, the junction kept 7 bases outside the gene matches. This CDR3 is built from 14 residues.

Comments on this clone: The same CDR3 also results from other DNA sequences found in this sample. This rearrangement joins TRBV7-9 to TRBJ1-5; 9 bases line up with TRBD1. Looked up from germline, CDR1 is SEHNR and CDR2 is FQNEAQ (reference sequence). With 1 base clipped from V and 5 bases from J, the junction kept 0 bases outside the gene matches. This CDR3 comprises 14 residues. As DNA, the CDR3 is TGTGCCAGCAGCTTAGGACAGGGGGATCAGCCCCAGCATTTT. Translating it yields CASSLGQGDQPQHF.

The chain carries TRBV19 and TRBJ2-1; 10 bases are shared with TRBD2. V shed 3 bases and J 2 bases; nucleotides not matched to a gene: 4. The CDR3 sequence is 16 residues long. The germline V gene encodes CDR1 LNHDA and CDR2 SQIVND (reference sequence). The CDR3: CASSMGSGGAYNEQFF. In DNA, the CDR3 is TGTGCCAGTAGTATGGGGAGCGGGGGGGCCTACAATGAGCAGTTCTTC.

This chain joins TRBV7-9 and TRBJ2-3; possibly TRBD1 or TRBD2 for D (6 bases each). Trimming shortened V by 5 bases and J by 5 bases, and 20 bases separated the two germline ends. The CDR3 covers 16 residues. Germline CDR1 SEHNR, CDR2 FQNEAQ (reference sequence). The CDR3 is CASSPEVGGSRDTQYF. CDR3 DNA sequence: TGTGCCAGCAGCCCCGAGGTCGGGGGCTCCAGAGATACGCAGTATTTT.

This clone was picked up one time. Distinct nucleotide sequences in the sample also encode this CDR3. The chain combines TRBV6-1 with TRBJ1-3, with no clear D. Trimming pared 1 base from V and 0 bases from J, leaving 7 bases between. The CDR3 spans 15 residues. CDR1 is MNHNS and CDR2 is SASEGT in the germline V gene. The CDR3 region is CASSEDGSSGNTIYF. CDR3 nucleotides: TGTGCCAGCAGTGAAGACGGGAGCTCTGGAAACACCATATATTTT.